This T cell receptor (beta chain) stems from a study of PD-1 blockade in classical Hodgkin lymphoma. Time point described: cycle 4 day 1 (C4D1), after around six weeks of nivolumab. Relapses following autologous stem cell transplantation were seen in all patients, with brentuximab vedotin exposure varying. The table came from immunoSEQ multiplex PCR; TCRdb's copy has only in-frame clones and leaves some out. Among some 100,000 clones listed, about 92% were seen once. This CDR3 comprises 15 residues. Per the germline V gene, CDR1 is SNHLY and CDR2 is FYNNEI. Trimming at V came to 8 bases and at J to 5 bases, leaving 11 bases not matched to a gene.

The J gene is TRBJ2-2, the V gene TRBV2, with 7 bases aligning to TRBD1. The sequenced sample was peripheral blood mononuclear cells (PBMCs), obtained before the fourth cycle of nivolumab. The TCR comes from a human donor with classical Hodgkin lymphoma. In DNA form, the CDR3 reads TGTGCCAGCTCGGCTGACAGGGTAGGGACCGGGGAGCTGTTTTTT. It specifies CASSADRVGTGELFF.